Detailed here is one T cell receptor (beta chain). Its matching antigen is unknown. With 2 bases removed from V and 7 bases from J, the gap between germline ends came to 14 bases. The V gene's germline CDR1 is MNHEY and CDR2 SMNVEV (reference sequence). This CDR3 has 14 amino acids. As for treatment: oral pan-JAK inhibitor, 5-10 mg twice daily. Alopecia areata patients had lesional scalp punch biopsies and peripheral blood taken from them. PBMCs yielded sorted CD4+ and CD8+ T cells. This sample is part of a study of CD8+ T cells in alopecia areata. Whole-study findings and limits: On tofacitinib, scalp and blood still held many of the expanded lesional clones. Only one nonresponder was present, which leaves the link between baseline CD8+ expansion and response uncertain.

Following extraction, RNA underwent reverse transcription to cDNA, which served as the sequencing template. Only in-frame clones appear in the TCRdb table, and some are missing; sequencing was by immunoSEQ multiplex PCR. The sample includes fewer than 350,000 clones, 58% of them seen just once. The chain uses TRBV27 and TRBJ1-1; D remains unclear. The receptor was isolated from a human donor with alopecia areata. Material: CD4+ T cells sorted from blood, obtained at week 24, from a patient treated with tofacitinib. DNA of the CDR3: TGTGCCAGCAGTTTACGGCGGACCTACAATGAAGCTTTCTTT. Its protein is CASSLRRTYNEAFF.